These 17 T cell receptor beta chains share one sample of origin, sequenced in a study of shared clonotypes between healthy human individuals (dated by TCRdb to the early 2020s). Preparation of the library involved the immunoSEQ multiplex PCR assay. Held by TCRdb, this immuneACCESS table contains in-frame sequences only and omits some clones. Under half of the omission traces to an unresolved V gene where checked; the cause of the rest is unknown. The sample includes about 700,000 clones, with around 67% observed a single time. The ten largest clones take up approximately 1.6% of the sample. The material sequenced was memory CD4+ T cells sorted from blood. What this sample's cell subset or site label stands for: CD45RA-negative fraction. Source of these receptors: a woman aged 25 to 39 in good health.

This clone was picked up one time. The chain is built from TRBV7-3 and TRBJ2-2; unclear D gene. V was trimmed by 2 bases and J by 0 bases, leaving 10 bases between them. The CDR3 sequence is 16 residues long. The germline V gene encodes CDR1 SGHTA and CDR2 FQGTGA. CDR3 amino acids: CASSLSVASNTGELFF. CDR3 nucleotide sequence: TGTGCCAGCAGCTTATCGGTGGCTTCGAACACCGGGGAGCTGTTTTTT.

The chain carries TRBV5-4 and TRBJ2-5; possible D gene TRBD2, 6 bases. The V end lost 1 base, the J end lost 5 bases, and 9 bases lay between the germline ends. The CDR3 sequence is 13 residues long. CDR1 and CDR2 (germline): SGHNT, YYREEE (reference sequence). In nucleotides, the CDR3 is TGTGCCAGCAGCTTGAGGACTACCGAGACCCAGTACTTC. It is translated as CASSLRTTETQYF.

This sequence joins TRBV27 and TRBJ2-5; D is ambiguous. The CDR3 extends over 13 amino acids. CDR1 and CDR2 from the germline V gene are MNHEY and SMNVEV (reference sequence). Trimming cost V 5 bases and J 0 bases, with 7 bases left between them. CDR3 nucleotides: TGTGCCAGCAGTACCGTATACCAAGAGACCCAGTACTTC. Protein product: CASSTVYQETQYF.

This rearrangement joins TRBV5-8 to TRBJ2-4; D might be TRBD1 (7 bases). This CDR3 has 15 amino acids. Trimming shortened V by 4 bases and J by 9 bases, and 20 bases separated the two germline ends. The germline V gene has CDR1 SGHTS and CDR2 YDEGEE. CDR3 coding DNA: TGTGCCAGCAGCCCGGACAGGAGGGGAATCGGCATTCAGTACTTC. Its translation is CASSPDRRGIGIQYF. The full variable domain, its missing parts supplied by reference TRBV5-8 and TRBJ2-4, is EAGVTQSPTHLIKTRGQQATLRCSPISGHTSVYWYQQALGLGLQFLLWYDEGEERNRGNFPPRFSGRQFPNYSSELNVNALELEDSALYLCASSPDRRGIGIQYFGAGTRLSVL.

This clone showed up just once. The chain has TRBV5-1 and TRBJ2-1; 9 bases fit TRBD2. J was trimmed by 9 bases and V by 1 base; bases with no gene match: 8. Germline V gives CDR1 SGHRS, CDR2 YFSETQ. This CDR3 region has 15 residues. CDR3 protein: CASSLPASGKGEQFF. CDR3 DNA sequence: TGCGCCAGCAGCTTGCCGGCTAGCGGGAAGGGTGAGCAGTTCTTC.

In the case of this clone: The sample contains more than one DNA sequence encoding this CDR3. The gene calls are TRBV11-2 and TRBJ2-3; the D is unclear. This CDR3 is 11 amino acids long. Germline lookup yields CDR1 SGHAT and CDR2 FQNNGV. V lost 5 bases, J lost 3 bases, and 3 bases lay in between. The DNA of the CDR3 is TGTGCCAGCAGCGCGACAGATACGCAGTATTTT. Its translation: CASSATDTQYF.

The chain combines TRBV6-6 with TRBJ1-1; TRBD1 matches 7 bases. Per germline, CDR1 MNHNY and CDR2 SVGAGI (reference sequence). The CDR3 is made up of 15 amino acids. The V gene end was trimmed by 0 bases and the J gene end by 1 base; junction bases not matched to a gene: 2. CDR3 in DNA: TGTGCCAGCAGTTACTCGAACAGGGGGAACACTGAAGCTTTCTTT. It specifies CASSYSNRGNTEAFF.

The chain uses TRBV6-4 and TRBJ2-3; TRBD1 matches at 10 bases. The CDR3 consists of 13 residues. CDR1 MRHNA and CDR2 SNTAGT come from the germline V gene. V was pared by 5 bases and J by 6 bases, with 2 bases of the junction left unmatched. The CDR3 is CASSPDRGDTQYF. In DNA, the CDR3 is TGTGCCAGCAGTCCGGACAGGGGGGATACGCAGTATTTT.

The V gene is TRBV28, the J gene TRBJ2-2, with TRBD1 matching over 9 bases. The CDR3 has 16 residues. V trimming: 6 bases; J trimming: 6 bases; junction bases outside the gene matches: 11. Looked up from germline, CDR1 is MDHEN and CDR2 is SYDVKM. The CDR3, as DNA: TGTGCCAGCAGATTTTCCGGGACAGGGTTACCCGGGGAGCTGTTTTTT. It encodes CASRFSGTGLPGELFF.

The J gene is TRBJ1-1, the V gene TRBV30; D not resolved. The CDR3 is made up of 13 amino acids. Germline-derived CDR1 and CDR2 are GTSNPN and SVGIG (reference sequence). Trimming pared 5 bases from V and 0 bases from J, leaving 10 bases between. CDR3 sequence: CAWDQTVNTEAFF. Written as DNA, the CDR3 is TGTGCCTGGGACCAGACTGTGAACACTGAAGCTTTCTTT.

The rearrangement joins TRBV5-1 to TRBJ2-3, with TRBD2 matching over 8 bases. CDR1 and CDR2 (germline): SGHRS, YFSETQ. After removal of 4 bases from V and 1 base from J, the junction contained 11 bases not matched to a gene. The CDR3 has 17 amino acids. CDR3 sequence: CASSLDGLAGGTDTQYF. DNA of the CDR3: TGCGCCAGCAGCCTTGACGGACTAGCTGGAGGCACAGATACGCAGTATTTT.

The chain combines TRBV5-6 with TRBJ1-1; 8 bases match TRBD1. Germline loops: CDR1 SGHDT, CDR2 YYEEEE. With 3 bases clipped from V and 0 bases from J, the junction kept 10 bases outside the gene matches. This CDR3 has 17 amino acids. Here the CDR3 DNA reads TGTGCCAGCAGCTGGTACAGGGGGGGGACCATGAACACTGAAGCTTTCTTT. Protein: CASSWYRGGTMNTEAFF.

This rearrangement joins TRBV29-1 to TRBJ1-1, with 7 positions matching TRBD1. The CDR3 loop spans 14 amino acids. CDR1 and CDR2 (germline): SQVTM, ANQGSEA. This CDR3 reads CSALPGQMNTEAFF. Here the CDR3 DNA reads TGCAGTGCACTCCCGGGACAGATGAACACTGAAGCTTTCTTT.

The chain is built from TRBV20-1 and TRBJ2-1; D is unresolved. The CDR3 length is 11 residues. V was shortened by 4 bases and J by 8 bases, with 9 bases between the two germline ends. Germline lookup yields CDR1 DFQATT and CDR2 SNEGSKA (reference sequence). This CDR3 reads CSATQLYEQFF. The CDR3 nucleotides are TGCAGTGCTACCCAGTTATATGAGCAGTTCTTC.

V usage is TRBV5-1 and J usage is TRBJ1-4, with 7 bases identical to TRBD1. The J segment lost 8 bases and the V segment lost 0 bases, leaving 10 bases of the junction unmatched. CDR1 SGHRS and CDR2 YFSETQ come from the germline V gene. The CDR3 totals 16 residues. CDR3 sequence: CASSLALGTVGEKLFF. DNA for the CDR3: TGCGCCAGCAGCTTGGCTCTTGGGACAGTAGGGGAAAAACTGTTTTTT.

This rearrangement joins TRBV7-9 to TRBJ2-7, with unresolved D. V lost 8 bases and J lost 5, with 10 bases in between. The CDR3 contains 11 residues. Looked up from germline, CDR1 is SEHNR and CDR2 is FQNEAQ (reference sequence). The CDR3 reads CASQMGNEQYF. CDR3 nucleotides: TGTGCCAGCCAAATGGGCAACGAGCAGTACTTC.

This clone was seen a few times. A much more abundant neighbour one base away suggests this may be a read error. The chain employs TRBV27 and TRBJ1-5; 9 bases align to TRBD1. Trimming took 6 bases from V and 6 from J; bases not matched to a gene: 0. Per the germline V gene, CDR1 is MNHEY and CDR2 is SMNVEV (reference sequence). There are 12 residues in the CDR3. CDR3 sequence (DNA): TGTGCCAGCAGGACAGGGGGTCAGCCCCAGCATTTT. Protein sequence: CASRTGGQPQHF.